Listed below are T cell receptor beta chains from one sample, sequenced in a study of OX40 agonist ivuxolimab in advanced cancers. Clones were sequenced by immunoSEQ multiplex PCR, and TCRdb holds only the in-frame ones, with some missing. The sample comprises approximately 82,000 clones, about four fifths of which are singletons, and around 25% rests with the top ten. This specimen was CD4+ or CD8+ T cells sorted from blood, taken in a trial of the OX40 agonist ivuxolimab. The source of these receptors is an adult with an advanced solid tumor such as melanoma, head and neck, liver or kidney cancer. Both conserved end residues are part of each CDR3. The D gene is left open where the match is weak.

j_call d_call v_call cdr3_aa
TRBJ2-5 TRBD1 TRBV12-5 CASGLARQGAETQYF
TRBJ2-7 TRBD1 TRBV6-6 CASTSHQGDREQYF
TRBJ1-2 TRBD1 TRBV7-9 CASSSKRTGTSGSYGYTF
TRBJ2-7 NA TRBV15 CATSRGGSEQYF
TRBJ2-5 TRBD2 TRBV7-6 CASSLSGRAETQYF
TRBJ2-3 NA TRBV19 CASRRSADTQYF
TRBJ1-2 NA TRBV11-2 CASSLTGPYGYTF
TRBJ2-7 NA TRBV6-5 CASRLTAAAYEQYF
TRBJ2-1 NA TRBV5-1 CASSDYNEQFF
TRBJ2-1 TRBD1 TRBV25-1 CASSEWKGAVHNEQFF
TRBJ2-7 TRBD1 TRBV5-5 CASSLGPGTGVFYEQYF
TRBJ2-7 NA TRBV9 CASSLRGDSVSYEQYF
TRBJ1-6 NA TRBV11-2 CASSPRDGGRDNSPLHF
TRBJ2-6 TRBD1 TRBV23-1 CASSEWGTGLAGANVLTF
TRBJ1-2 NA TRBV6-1 CASSEVRVTNYGYTF
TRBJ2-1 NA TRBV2 CASSATRGWNEQFF